These 19 T cell receptor beta chains came from one sample sequenced in a study of CD8+ T cells in alopecia areata (dated by TCRdb to 2017 to 2018). Libraries were constructed by the immunoSEQ multiplex PCR assay. For TCR sequencing, RNA was extracted from every sample and reverse transcribed into cDNA to serve as template. Not all clones reach the TCRdb copy of this immuneACCESS table, which keeps in-frame sequences only. Checked studies attribute under half of the gap to unresolved V genes and leave the rest unexplained. In all, the sample holds about 210,000 clones, and approximately 72% of those were seen once. The top ten clonotypes cover around 1.2% of the sample. Per the publication, the treatment or condition label means: oral pan-JAK inhibitor, 5-10 mg twice daily. This specimen consisted of CD4+ T cells sorted from blood, obtained at week 44, from a patient treated with tofacitinib. These TCRs come from a human donor with alopecia areata.

The rearrangement uses TRBV5-1 and TRBJ2-6; 12 positions agree with TRBD1. V trimming: 0 bases; J trimming: 2 bases; junction bases outside the gene matches: 3. Germline CDR1 is SGHRS and CDR2 is YFSETQ. This CDR3 contains 18 residues. The CDR3 DNA follows: TGCGCCAGCAGCTTGGGGGACAGGGGGCCAGCTGGGGCCAACGTCCTGACTTTC. Its protein is CASSLGDRGPAGANVLTF.

The J gene is TRBJ1-5, the V gene TRBV2; TRBD1 might be the D (6 bases). This CDR3 spans 16 amino acids. Between the trimmed V and J ends, which lost 2 bases and 0 bases, there was a span of 11 bases. Looked up from germline, CDR1 is SNHLY and CDR2 is FYNNEI. The CDR3 DNA follows: TGTGCCAGCAGTGAACTAGGGGGAGTTAGCAATCAGCCCCAGCATTTT. Its protein is CASSELGGVSNQPQHF. The full variable domain, rest sourced from reference TRBV2 and TRBJ1-5, is EPEVTQTPSHQVTQMGQEVILRCVPISNHLYFYWYRQILGQKVEFLVSFYNNEISEKSEIFDDQFSVERPDGSNFTLKIRSTKLEDSAMYFCASSELGGVSNQPQHFGDGTRLSIL.

The rearrangement joins TRBV4-2 to TRBJ1-2; D is ambiguous. The CDR3 covers 16 residues. Trimming left V 0 bases short and J 0 bases short, with 11 bases between. The germline CDR1 and CDR2 sequences are LGHNA and YNFKEQ. Here the CDR3 reads CASSQELQRANYGYTF. As DNA, the CDR3 is TGTGCCAGCAGCCAAGAGTTGCAGCGAGCTAACTATGGCTACACCTTC.

The chain employs TRBV29-1 and TRBJ1-5; 7 bases line up with TRBD1. There are 14 residues in the CDR3. The junction had 4 bases not matched to a gene; V was cut back by 4 bases and J by 1 base. Looked up from germline, CDR1 is SQVTM and CDR2 is ANQGSEA. The CDR3, as DNA: TGCAGCGTTGGGCAGGGGGGCAGCAATCAGCCCCAGCATTTT. Translating gives CSVGQGGSNQPQHF.

This CDR3 is CASTRARTDTQYF. In DNA form, the CDR3 reads TGTGCCAGCACCAGGGCGAGGACAGATACGCAGTATTTT. The gene calls are TRBV2 and TRBJ2-3, with D tentatively TRBD1 (5 bases). Germline CDR1 is SNHLY and CDR2 is FYNNEI. This CDR3 is built from 13 residues. With 7 bases removed from V and 3 bases from J, the gap between germline ends came to 11 bases. Based on the CDR3 plus reference TRBV2 and TRBJ2-3, the full variable domain is EPEVTQTPSHQVTQMGQEVILRCVPISNHLYFYWYRQILGQKVEFLVSFYNNEISEKSEIFDDQFSVERPDGSNFTLKIRSTKLEDSAMYFCASTRARTDTQYFGPGTRLTVL.

This clone was observed a single time. The chain joins TRBV19 to TRBJ1-5; 11 bases fit TRBD1. Germline V CDR1 and CDR2: LNHDA, SQIVND (reference sequence). V was pared by 6 bases and J by 6 bases, with 4 bases of the junction left unmatched. The CDR3 sequence is 14 residues long. CDR3 residues: CASSGTGGSQPQHF. As DNA, the CDR3 is TGTGCCAGTAGCGGGACAGGGGGTTCTCAGCCCCAGCATTTT.

The J gene is TRBJ1-6, the V gene TRBV15; no definite D call. Trimming took 1 base from V and 9 from J, leaving 10 bases between them. Per germline, CDR1 LNHNV and CDR2 YYDKDF (reference sequence). This CDR3 contains 14 residues. The CDR3 nucleotides read TGTGCCACCAGCAGAGTAGGCAGCCTTTCACCCCTCCACTTT. Translation: CATSRVGSLSPLHF. The full variable domain, completed using reference TRBV15 and TRBJ1-6, is DAMVIQNPRYQVTQFGKPVTLSCSQTLNHNVMYWYQQKSSQAPKLLFHYYDKDFNNEADTPDNFQSRRPNTSFCFLDIRSPGLGDTAMYLCATSRVGSLSPLHFGNGTRLTVT.

The chain couples TRBV27 to TRBJ2-7; 9 nucleotides line up with TRBD1. After removal of 0 bases from V and 3 bases from J, the junction contained 3 bases not matched to a gene. This CDR3 is 15 amino acids long. The germline V gene encodes CDR1 MNHEY and CDR2 SMNVEV (reference sequence). The CDR3 DNA follows: TGTGCCAGCAGTTTATCGACAGGGGGTGTCTACGAGCAGTACTTC. It specifies CASSLSTGGVYEQYF.

This clone was counted only a few times. The chain has TRBV10-3 and TRBJ2-1; D not certain. The CDR3 runs to 14 residues. Trimming shortened V by 3 bases and J by 4 bases, and 10 bases separated the two germline ends. Per the germline V gene, CDR1 is ENHRY and CDR2 is SYGVKD. This CDR3 is CAISDGIRYNEQFF. DNA of the CDR3: TGTGCCATCAGTGATGGTATCCGTTACAATGAGCAGTTCTTC.

The chain uses TRBV4-3 and TRBJ1-5; D is ambiguous. The CDR3 is 15 amino acids. V was trimmed by 0 bases and J by 6 bases, leaving 12 bases between them. Germline V gives CDR1 LGHNA, CDR2 YSLEER. CDR3 bases: TGCGCCAGCAGCCAAGAAGGAGTCTCAGGTCAGCCCCAGCATTTT. It encodes CASSQEGVSGQPQHF.

V gene TRBV29-1 combines with J gene TRBJ2-7; no clear D gene. The ends were cut back, 4 bases at V and 2 bases at J, with 15 bases in the middle. This CDR3 contains 14 residues. CDR1 and CDR2 (germline): SQVTM, ANQGSEA. The CDR3 bases are TGCAGCGTTGGCGGACGTACACAACCCTACGAGCAGTACTTC. It yields the protein CSVGGRTQPYEQYF.

The chain uses TRBV29-1 and TRBJ2-5; D ambiguous. This CDR3 region has 12 residues. The V and J ends lost 3 bases and 5 bases respectively, with 10 bases between them. Per the germline V gene, CDR1 is SQVTM and CDR2 is ANQGSEA. The CDR3 nucleotides read TGCAGCGTTGATGAGAACCGGGAGACCCAGTACTTC. Encoded protein: CSVDENRETQYF.

V gene TRBV4-3 combines with J gene TRBJ1-1; D is ambiguous. This CDR3 has 15 residues. Germline V gene sequence: CDR1 LGHNA, CDR2 YSLEER. Trimming shortened V by 3 bases and J by 0 bases, and 11 bases separated the two germline ends. The DNA of the CDR3 is TGCGCCAGCAGCCAGGTTGGACTGATGAACACTGAAGCTTTCTTT. Its protein is CASSQVGLMNTEAFF.

This clone was detected a few times. V is TRBV2 and J is TRBJ2-5; D uncertain. With 7 bases removed from V and 5 bases from J, the gap between germline ends came to 8 bases. Looked up from germline, CDR1 is SNHLY and CDR2 is FYNNEI. The CDR3 sequence is 11 residues long. CDR3 amino acids: CASTSQETQYF. The CDR3 DNA follows: TGTGCCAGCACCTCCCAGGAGACCCAGTACTTC.

V is TRBV4-1 and J is TRBJ1-1; D gene ambiguous. CDR1 and CDR2 from the germline V gene are MGHRA and YSYEKL. The CDR3 spans 10 residues. Trimming cost V 1 base and J 9 bases, with 3 bases left between them. The CDR3: CASSQAKAFF. The CDR3 DNA reads as TGCGCCAGCAGCCAAGCTAAAGCTTTCTTT.

The chain couples TRBV5-1 to TRBJ2-2, with D maybe TRBD1 (5 bases). The CDR3 runs to 16 residues. V lost 2 bases to trimming and J lost 2 bases, with 13 bases between them. Germline CDR1 SGHRS, CDR2 YFSETQ. CDR3 sequence: CASSFDRPFNTGELFF. In nucleotides, the CDR3 is TGCGCCAGCAGCTTCGACAGACCTTTCAACACCGGGGAGCTGTTTTTT.

The sample holds one count of this clone. V gene TRBV9 combines with J gene TRBJ2-3; D gene uncertain. This CDR3 contains 14 residues. The V end lost 4 bases, the J end lost 2 bases, and 11 bases lay between the germline ends. The germline V gene has CDR1 SGDLS and CDR2 YYNGEE. The DNA of the CDR3 is TGTGCCAGCAGCCCTCGGTCCTCCACAGATACGCAGTATTTT. It specifies CASSPRSSTDTQYF.

V and J are TRBV5-1 and TRBJ1-1; D is possibly TRBD1 (6 bases). The CDR3 sequence is 12 residues long. CDR1 SGHRS and CDR2 YFSETQ come from the germline V gene. Trimming shortened V by 4 bases and J by 8 bases, and 12 bases separated the two germline ends. CDR3 DNA: TGCGCCAGCAGCCCGGACAGCATCGAAGCTTTCTTT. Protein sequence: CASSPDSIEAFF.

The CDR3 reads CSVGSGIQETQYF. DNA for the CDR3: TGCAGCGTTGGTTCAGGCATCCAAGAGACCCAGTACTTC. This rearrangement joins TRBV29-1 to TRBJ2-5; D ambiguous. Per germline, CDR1 SQVTM and CDR2 ANQGSEA. V shed 4 bases and J shed 1 base, with 10 bases lying between them. The CDR3 runs 13 residues. The variable domain in full, completed from reference TRBV29-1 and TRBJ2-5, reads SAVISQKPSRDICQRGTSLTIQCQVDSQVTMMFWYRQQPGQSLTLIATANQGSEATYESGFVIDKFPISRPNLTFSTLTVSNMSPEDSSIYLCSVGSGIQETQYFGPGTRLLVL.